The 32 T cell receptor beta chains given below trace back to one sample, sequenced in a study of beta chain features in type 1 diabetes. Whole-study results and caveats: Researchers report that Type 1 diabetes patients had moderately but significantly shorter TCRB CDR3s across all four CD4+ subsets.

Which antigens these TCRs recognize remains unknown. Expressed TCRB transcripts were sequenced, since all the RNA that had been isolated was reverse transcribed. Method: immunoSEQ multiplex PCR; TCRdb's copy keeps in-frame clones and lacks some. The sample includes about 740,000 clones, under 15% seen only once; the top ten take roughly 0.022%. Sequencing was carried out using naive CD4+ T cells from blood. The receptors come from a young man with type 1 diabetes.

The CDR3 sequence: CASSPLEGKIDTQYF. The CDR3 coding sequence is TGTGCCAGCAGTCCCCTGGAGGGCAAAATAGATACGCAGTATTTT. The rearrangement joins TRBV11-2 to TRBJ2-3; D perhaps matches TRBD2 (6 bases). V lost 6 bases to trimming and J lost 5 bases, with 18 bases between them. The CDR3 is 15 amino acids. Germline CDR1 reads SGHAT; CDR2 reads FQNNGV.

This clone was observed a handful of times. This CDR3 is also generated by other DNA sequences in the sample. J is TRBJ1-5 and V is TRBV30; maybe TRBD1 (5 bases). Trimming cost V 0 bases and J 5 bases, with 8 bases left between them. Germline assignment: CDR1 GTSNPN and CDR2 SVGIG (reference sequence). This CDR3 spans 13 amino acids. DNA for the CDR3: TGTGCCTGGAGTGTAGAAGGGGATCAGCCCCAGCATTTT. It translates to CAWSVEGDQPQHF.

A few counts support this clone. The J gene is TRBJ2-5, the V gene TRBV7-6; D is undetermined. CDR1 is SGHVS, CDR2 FNYEAQ, per germline. CDR3 length equals 14 residues. V lost 0 bases and J 5 bases, leaving 10 bases between the germline ends. CDR3 nucleotide sequence: TGTGCCAGCAGCTTAGCCCGGGTTCGGGAGACCCAGTACTTC. This translates into CASSLARVRETQYF.

This clone was detected only a few times. The chain has TRBV11-2 and TRBJ1-5; D is possibly TRBD1 (5 bases). This CDR3 has 15 amino acids. The ends were cut back, 3 bases at V and 2 bases at J, with 11 bases in the middle. Germline V CDR1 and CDR2: SGHAT, FQNNGV. CDR3 nucleotide sequence: TGTGCCAGCAGCTTTGGCAGGGAGGGCAATCAGCCCCAGCATTTT. Protein: CASSFGREGNQPQHF.

The chain joins TRBV6-1 to TRBJ2-7, with D perhaps given as TRBD1 or TRBD2 (5 bases each). Trimming took off 4 bases at V and 4 bases at J, with 14 bases between the two ends. The CDR3 covers 14 residues. The germline V gene has CDR1 MNHNS and CDR2 SASEGT. The CDR3 DNA is TGTGCCAGCAGTGTGGGGGACGTCAAATACGAGCAGTACTTC. Residues: CASSVGDVKYEQYF.

CDR3 loop: CAWSAGTGLRKDRGNTIYF. The CDR3 nucleotides are TGTGCCTGGAGCGCCGGGACAGGCCTAAGAAAAGATCGCGGAAACACCATATATTTT. The gene calls are TRBV30 and TRBJ1-3; 8 bases are shared with TRBD1. CDR1 is GTSNPN, CDR2 SVGIG, per germline (reference sequence). Trimming at V came to 3 bases and at J to 4 bases, leaving 20 bases not matched to a gene. CDR3 size: 19 residues.

The rearrangement links TRBV5-1 to TRBJ1-5; maybe TRBD1 (5 bases). Trimming pared 5 bases from V and 4 bases from J, leaving 13 bases between. From germline, CDR1 is SGHRS and CDR2 YFSETQ. The CDR3 has 14 amino acids. CDR3 in DNA: TGCGCCAGCAGTCCCGGGACCCAGAATCAGCCCCAGCATTTT. It encodes CASSPGTQNQPQHF.

The chain joins TRBV10-3 to TRBJ1-5, with D perhaps matching TRBD1 (5 bases). Trimming pared 10 bases from V and 4 bases from J, leaving 14 bases between. Germline loops: CDR1 ENHRY, CDR2 SYGVKD. This CDR3 contains 13 residues. CDR3 in amino acids: CATREGNNQPQHF. For the CDR3, the DNA is TGTGCCACAAGGGAGGGGAATAATCAGCCCCAGCATTTT.

The chain combines TRBV7-3 with TRBJ2-7, with 10 bases fitting TRBD2. Germline CDR1 is SGHTA and CDR2 is FQGTGA. The CDR3 consists of 16 residues. The junction had 8 bases not matched to a gene; V was cut back by 5 bases and J by 1 base. The CDR3 DNA follows: TGTGCCAGCAGCCCAGCGGCGGGACTAGCGTCCTACGAGCAGTACTTC. It encodes CASSPAAGLASYEQYF. Using reference TRBV7-3 and TRBJ2-7 for the parts outside the CDR3, the full variable domain is GAGVSQTPSNKVTEKGKYVELRCDPISGHTALYWYRQSLGQGPEFLIYFQGTGAADDSGLPNDRFFAVRPEGSVSTLKIQRTERGDSAVYLCASSPAAGLASYEQYFGPGTRLTVT.

The sample holds a few counts of this clone. The chain recombines TRBV30 with TRBJ1-1; D gene uncertain. Deletions cut 2 bases from V and 1 base from J, with 8 bases between. Germline CDR1 GTSNPN, CDR2 SVGIG (reference sequence). The CDR3 length is 13 residues. Here the CDR3 DNA reads TGTGCCTGGAGTTGGACGGAGAACACTGAAGCTTTCTTT. Translation: CAWSWTENTEAFF.

This chain links TRBV4-2 with TRBJ2-5; D may match TRBD1 or TRBD2 (5 bases each). The CDR3 has 14 amino acids. V shed 6 bases and J shed 0 bases, with 11 bases lying between them. Germline V lookup: CDR1 LGHNA, CDR2 YNFKEQ. CDR3 nucleotides: TGTGCCAGCAGACGGGGACCCGACCAAGAGACCCAGTACTTC. This encodes CASRRGPDQETQYF.

A note on this clone: The junction departs from the called germline gene at one end, perhaps through a read error. The chain employs TRBV30 and TRBJ2-2; D not certain. Germline CDR1 GTSNPN, CDR2 SVGIG (reference sequence). This CDR3 has 14 residues. The CDR3 sequence: CAWTIRGITGELFF. CDR3 DNA sequence: TGTGCCTGGACCATTCGAGGAATCACCGGAGAGCTGTTTTTT.

The rearrangement joins TRBV30 to TRBJ2-3; D unresolved. Trimming shortened V by 5 bases and J by 2 bases, and 5 bases separated the two germline ends. This CDR3 has 11 residues. Looked up from germline, CDR1 is GTSNPN and CDR2 is SVGIG (reference sequence). The CDR3 DNA follows: TGTGCCTGGCTAGACACAGATACGCAGTATTTT. Amino acid sequence: CAWLDTDTQYF.

The CDR3 sequence: CASSSRTVAYEQYF. Written as DNA, the CDR3 is TGTGCCAGTAGTTCCCGGACAGTAGCCTACGAGCAGTACTTC. The chain recombines TRBV19 with TRBJ2-7; weak D call: TRBD1 (6 bases). The CDR3 extends over 14 amino acids. In germline, CDR1 is LNHDA, CDR2 SQIVND (reference sequence). Trimming cost V 5 bases and J 2 bases, with 13 bases left between them.

This clone was counted only a few times. The chain links TRBV15 to TRBJ2-7; 9 nucleotides align to TRBD1. V trimming: 0 bases; J trimming: 3 bases; junction bases outside the gene matches: 6. CDR3 length equals 16 residues. The V gene's germline CDR1 is LNHNV and CDR2 YYDKDF (reference sequence). As DNA, the CDR3 is TGTGCCACCAGCAGAGAAGCCGGGACAGGGTACTACGAGCAGTACTTC. The encoded protein is CATSREAGTGYYEQYF.

This clone turned up a few times. The chain uses TRBV7-9 and TRBJ2-5; TRBD1 or TRBD2 may be the D gene (6 bases each). Trimming pared 4 bases from V and 2 bases from J, leaving 14 bases between. CDR3 length: 15 amino acids. CDR1 SEHNR and CDR2 FQNEAQ come from the germline V gene (reference sequence). The CDR3 is CASSSGDNKQETQYF. The CDR3 bases are TGTGCCAGCAGCTCGGGGGACAACAAGCAAGAGACCCAGTACTTC.

This rearrangement joins TRBV6-6 to TRBJ2-3; weak D call: TRBD2 (7 bases). The CDR3 runs 15 residues. From germline, CDR1 is MNHNY and CDR2 SVGAGI (reference sequence). The V end was cut by 1 base, the J end by 3 bases, with 11 bases between. DNA of the CDR3: TGTGCCAGCAGTTACTACGGGGGGCGTACAGATACGCAGTATTTT. It codes for CASSYYGGRTDTQYF.

This chain connects TRBV7-2 to TRBJ1-4; D ambiguous. The germline V gene has CDR1 SGHTA and CDR2 FQGNSA. The CDR3 loop spans 12 amino acids. V lost 4 bases and J 5 bases, leaving 5 bases between the germline ends. The CDR3 is CASSSGNEKLFF. CDR3 sequence (DNA): TGTGCCAGCAGCTCCGGGAATGAAAAACTGTTTTTT.

The rearrangement joins TRBV30 to TRBJ1-4, with D uncertain. Germline V gene lookup returns CDR1 GTSNPN and CDR2 SVGIG (reference sequence). The CDR3 covers 12 residues. V shed 0 bases and J shed 10 bases, with 9 bases lying between them. Written as DNA, the CDR3 is TGTGCCTGGAGTGTAATGGCAGGAAAACTGTTTTTT. It translates to CAWSVMAGKLFF.

This sequence joins TRBV7-9 and TRBJ1-2; no reliable D call. Trimming removed 2 bases at V and 7 bases at J, with 8 bases between. The CDR3 runs 12 residues. Germline V lookup: CDR1 SEHNR, CDR2 FQNEAQ (reference sequence). CDR3 loop: CASSLQELGYTF. DNA of the CDR3: TGTGCCAGCAGCTTACAAGAACTTGGCTACACCTTC.

This clone was detected only a few times. This chain joins TRBV2 and TRBJ2-1; no reliable D call. Trimming stripped 4 bases from V and 2 bases from J, with 9 bases between. In germline, CDR1 is SNHLY, CDR2 FYNNEI. This CDR3 comprises 14 residues. For the CDR3, the DNA is TGTGCCAGCAGTGTAACCGAGGCCTACAATGAGCAGTTCTTC. Its protein product is CASSVTEAYNEQFF. Variable domain in full (rest from reference TRBV2 and TRBJ2-1): EPEVTQTPSHQVTQMGQEVILRCVPISNHLYFYWYRQILGQKVEFLVSFYNNEISEKSEIFDDQFSVERPDGSNFTLKIRSTKLEDSAMYFCASSVTEAYNEQFFGPGTRLTVL.

This clone was seen a few times. V usage is TRBV4-1 and J usage is TRBJ1-2, with TRBD1 matching 7 bases. Germline V gene data show CDR1 as MGHRA and CDR2 as YSYEKL. The junction had 10 bases not matched to a gene; V was cut back by 4 bases and J by 2 bases. This CDR3 has 16 amino acids. The CDR3 sequence: CASSRGGGTGNYGYTF. The CDR3 coding sequence is TGCGCCAGCAGCCGAGGGGGCGGGACTGGAAACTATGGCTACACCTTC.

Comment on this clone: Other DNA variants within this sample encode the same CDR3. V is TRBV5-1 and J is TRBJ2-7; 7 bases agree with TRBD1. V trimming: 4 bases; J trimming: 3 bases; junction bases outside the gene matches: 4. From germline, CDR1 is SGHRS and CDR2 YFSETQ. The CDR3 extends over 13 amino acids. The CDR3 DNA sequence: TGCGCCAGCAGCAGGGACAGCTACTACGAGCAGTACTTC. Its translation: CASSRDSYYEQYF.

This clone came up a few times. The chain links TRBV7-8 to TRBJ1-6; a weak D match, TRBD1 (5 bases). The germline V and J ends were trimmed by 5 bases and 7 bases, with 21 bases remaining between them. Germline V gene lookup returns CDR1 SGHVS and CDR2 FQNEAQ. The CDR3 is 17 residues long. As DNA, the CDR3 is TGTGCCAGCAGCCTGGATTTGACCGGGACGGTAAATTCACCCCTCCACTTT. The encoded protein is CASSLDLTGTVNSPLHF. Drawing the rest from reference TRBV7-8 and TRBJ1-6, the complete variable domain is GAGVSQSPRYKVAKRGQDVALRCDPISGHVSLFWYQQALGQGPEFLTYFQNEAQLDKSGLPSDRFFAERPEGSVSTLKIQRTQQEDSAVYLCASSLDLTGTVNSPLHFGNGTRLTVT.

There are a few counts of this clone. CDR3 in DNA: TGTGCCAGCAGCCAATTTGCTAATGAAAAACTGTTTTTT. Protein product: CASSQFANEKLFF. The V gene is TRBV5-6, the J gene TRBJ1-4; the D is unclear. The CDR3 is 13 residues long. Germline V CDR1 and CDR2: SGHDT, YYEEEE. V lost 4 bases and J lost 3, with 7 bases in between.

The chain uses TRBV28 and TRBJ2-5; D call uncertain. The length of the CDR3 is 15 residues. V dropped 3 bases and J dropped 1 base, with 12 bases sitting between them. Looked up from germline, CDR1 is MDHEN and CDR2 is SYDVKM. The CDR3 coding sequence is TGTGCCAGCAGTTTCCCGGGCCGATTCCAAGAGACCCAGTACTTC. It encodes CASSFPGRFQETQYF.

The chain has TRBV9 and TRBJ1-2; tentatively, D is TRBD1 (5 bases). The CDR3 is 14 amino acids. Trimming stripped 3 bases from V and 2 bases from J, with 11 bases between. Germline V gives CDR1 SGDLS, CDR2 YYNGEE. Here the CDR3 reads CASSGRGENYGYTF. CDR3 bases: TGTGCCAGCAGCGGGAGAGGGGAGAACTATGGCTACACCTTC.

This clone has only a few counts. The chain has TRBV7-2 and TRBJ2-5, with D unresolved. The germline gives CDR1 SGHTA, CDR2 FQGNSA. The CDR3 runs 13 residues. Trimming removed 0 bases from V and 1 base from J, with 3 bases in between. For the CDR3, the DNA is TGTGCCAGCAGCTTAGCTACCCAAGAGACCCAGTACTTC. This codes for CASSLATQETQYF.

This chain joins TRBV13 and TRBJ1-6; no clear D. This CDR3 spans 14 amino acids. V gave up 3 bases and J gave up 4 bases, with 7 bases separating them. In germline, CDR1 is PRHDT, CDR2 FYEKMQ (reference sequence). The CDR3 loop reads CASSFRNYNSPLHF. In nucleotides, the CDR3 is TGTGCCAGCAGCTTCAGGAATTATAATTCACCCCTCCACTTT.

This clone was detected a few times. The chain has TRBV7-9 and TRBJ1-2; the D gene is possibly TRBD1 (5 bases). The CDR3 consists of 12 residues. Germline V gene data show CDR1 as SEHNR and CDR2 as FQNEAQ (reference sequence). V dropped 5 bases and J dropped 8 bases, with 12 bases sitting between them. This chain's CDR3 is CASSGPGVGYTF. In nucleotides, the CDR3 is TGTGCCAGCAGCGGCCCGGGGGTCGGCTACACCTTC.

This clone has more than one count but fewer than ten. The J gene is TRBJ1-4, the V gene TRBV18; 12 positions agree with TRBD1. The germline CDR1 and CDR2 sequences are KGHSH and LQKENI. CDR3 size: 16 residues. V was pared by 0 bases and J by 10 bases, with 6 bases of the junction left unmatched. The CDR3 DNA reads as TGTGCCAGCTCACCACCGTTGGGGACAGGGGGCAGAAAACTGTTTTTT. This translates into CASSPPLGTGGRKLFF.

The CDR3 reads CASREGPDRDTIYF. The CDR3, as DNA: TGTGCCAGCAGGGAGGGACCCGATAGGGACACCATATATTTT. The rearrangement links TRBV28 to TRBJ1-3; a possible D gene is TRBD1 (5 bases). CDR1 and CDR2 from the germline V gene are MDHEN and SYDVKM. The CDR3 contains 14 residues. The V end was cut by 6 bases, the J end by 8 bases, with 17 bases between. The variable domain in full, completed from reference TRBV28 and TRBJ1-3, reads DVKVTQSSRYLVKRTGEKVFLECVQDMDHENMFWYRQDPGLGLRLIYFSYDVKMKEKGDIPEGYSVSREKKERFSLILESASTNQTSMYLCASREGPDRDTIYFGEGSWLTVV.